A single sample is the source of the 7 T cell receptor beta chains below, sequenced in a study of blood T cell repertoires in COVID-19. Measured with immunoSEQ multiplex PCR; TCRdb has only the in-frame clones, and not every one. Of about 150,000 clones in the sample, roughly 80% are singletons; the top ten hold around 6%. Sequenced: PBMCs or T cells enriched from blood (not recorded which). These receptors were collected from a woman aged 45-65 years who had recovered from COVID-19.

The CDR3 is CASSLLRGQTQYV. DNA of the CDR3: TGTGCCAGCAGCTTACTCCGCGGACAGACGCAGTACGTC. This chain links TRBV7-2 with TRBJ2-7; weak D call: TRBD1 (6 bases). V lost 2 bases and J 9 bases, leaving 14 bases between the germline ends. The CDR3 has 13 amino acids. Germline CDR1 is SGHTA and CDR2 is FQGNSA.

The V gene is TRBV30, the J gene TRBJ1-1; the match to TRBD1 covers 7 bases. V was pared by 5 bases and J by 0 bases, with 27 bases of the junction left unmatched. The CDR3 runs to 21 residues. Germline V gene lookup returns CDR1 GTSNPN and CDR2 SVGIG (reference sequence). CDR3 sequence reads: CAWLGQRITTDLNYMNTEAFF. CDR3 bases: TGTGCCTGGCTGGGACAGAGAATCACCACTGATCTAAATTACATGAACACTGAAGCTTTCTTT.

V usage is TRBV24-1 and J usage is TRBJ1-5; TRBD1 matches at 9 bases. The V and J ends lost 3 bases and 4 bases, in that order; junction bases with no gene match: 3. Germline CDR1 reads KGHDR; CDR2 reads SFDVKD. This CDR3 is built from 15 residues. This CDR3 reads CATSDPGQGNQPQHF. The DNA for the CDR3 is TGTGCCACCAGTGATCCGGGACAGGGAAATCAGCCCCAGCATTTT.

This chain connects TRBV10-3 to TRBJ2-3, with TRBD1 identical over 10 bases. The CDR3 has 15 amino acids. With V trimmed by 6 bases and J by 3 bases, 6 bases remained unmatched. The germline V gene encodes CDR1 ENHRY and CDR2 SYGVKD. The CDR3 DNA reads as TGTGCCATCAGCCGGGACAGGGGAGTAACAGATACGCAGTATTTT. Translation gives CAISRDRGVTDTQYF.

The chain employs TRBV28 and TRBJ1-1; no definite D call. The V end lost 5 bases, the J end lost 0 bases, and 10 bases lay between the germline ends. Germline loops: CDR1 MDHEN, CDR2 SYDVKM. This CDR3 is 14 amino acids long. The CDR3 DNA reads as TGTGCCAGCAGTCTCCCACACATGAACACTGAAGCTTTCTTT. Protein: CASSLPHMNTEAFF.

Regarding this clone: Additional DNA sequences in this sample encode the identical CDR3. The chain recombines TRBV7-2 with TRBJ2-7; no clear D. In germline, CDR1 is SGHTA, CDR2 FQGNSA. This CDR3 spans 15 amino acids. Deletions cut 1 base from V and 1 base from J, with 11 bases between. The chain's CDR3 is CASSLGSTSSYEQYF. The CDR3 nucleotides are TGTGCCAGCAGCTTAGGGTCAACTTCTTCCTACGAGCAGTACTTC.

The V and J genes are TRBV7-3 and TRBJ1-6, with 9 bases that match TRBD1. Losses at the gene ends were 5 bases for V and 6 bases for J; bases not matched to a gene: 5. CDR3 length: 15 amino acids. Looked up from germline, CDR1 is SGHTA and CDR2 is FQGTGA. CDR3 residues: CASSLGGQGNSPLHF. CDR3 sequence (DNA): TGTGCCAGCAGCCTGGGGGGACAGGGTAATTCACCCCTCCACTTT.